One and the same sample provided the 26 T cell receptor beta chains below, sequenced in a study of CD8+CD57+ T cells in acquired aplastic anemia. Investigators profiled TCR beta VDJ and CDR3 from genomic DNA template. Each CDR3 protein gets one entry after TCRdb re-called the reads with MiXCR. The sample contains just over 400,000 distinct CDR3 sequences, roughly 64% of which appear only once. What was sequenced was sorted CD4+, CD8+, or CD8+CD57+ T cells (not recorded which) from PBMCs. All receptors derive from a human donor in good health, serving as a control.

This clonotype was seen a handful of times. The chain carries TRBV29-1 and TRBJ1-3, with D unresolved. The length of the CDR3 is 15 residues. V lost 5 bases to trimming and J lost 0 bases, with 14 bases between them. The germline V gene has CDR1 SQVTM and CDR2 ANQGSEA. The CDR3 loop reads CSVRSGEYSGNTIYF. CDR3 bases: TGCAGCGTTCGTAGCGGGGAATACTCTGGAAACACCATATATTTT.

About this clonotype itself: At one end, the junction sequence differs from germline, possibly due to a read error. V gene TRBV19 combines with J gene TRBJ1-4, with a weak D call TRBD1 (6 bases). Per the germline V gene, CDR1 is LNHDA and CDR2 is SQIVND (reference sequence). This CDR3 comprises 15 residues. The CDR3 reads CASSPGQGRNETQFF. The CDR3 nucleotides are TGTGCCAGTAGTCCAGGGCAGGGGAGAAATGAAACCCAGTTTTTC. Drawing the rest from reference TRBV19 and TRBJ1-4, the complete variable domain is DGGITQSPKYLFRKEGQNVTLSCEQNLNHDAMYWYRQDPGQGLRLIYYSQIVNDFQKGDIAEGYSVSREKKESFPLTVTSAQKNPTAFYLCASSPGQGRNETQFFGSGTQLSVL.

Comments on this clonotype: At one of its ends the junction is not consistent with the germline gene, which may arise from a read error. V gene TRBV20-1 combines with J gene TRBJ1-5; D possibly corresponds to TRBD1 (5 bases). The germline gives CDR1 DFQATT, CDR2 SNEGSKA (reference sequence). The CDR3 has 14 residues. The DNA of the CDR3 is TGCAGTGCTAGAGAGGGGGGTTCCAATCAGCCCCAGCGTTTT. This encodes CSAREGGSNQPQRF.

This clonotype was seen a few times. The chain combines TRBV7-3 with TRBJ1-2; D perhaps matches TRBD1 (5 bases). V lost 2 bases, J lost 3 bases, and 7 bases lay in between. Germline lookup yields CDR1 SGHTA and CDR2 FQGTGA. CDR3 length: 13 residues. The CDR3 DNA reads as TGTGCCAGCAGCTTAGAAGGGGACTATGGCTACACCTTC. This encodes CASSLEGDYGYTF.

Turning to this clonotype: The junction and the germline gene differ at one end; a read error may be behind it. The chain recombines TRBV5-5 with TRBJ1-3; no clear D. The CDR3 has 14 amino acids. Germline V CDR1 and CDR2: SGHKS, YYEKEE (reference sequence). The CDR3 nucleotides are TGTGCCAGCCGACCTGCTCCTCGAGGAAACACCGTATATTTT. Its translation is CASRPAPRGNTVYF. The entire variable domain, with the rest obtained from reference TRBV5-5 and TRBJ1-3, is as follows: DAGVTQSPTHLIKTRGQQVTLRCSPISGHKSVSWYQQVLGQGPQFIFQYYEKEERGRGNFPDRFSARQFPNYSSELNVNALLLGDSALYLCASRPAPRGNTVYFGEGSWLTVV.

The chain uses TRBV11-1 and TRBJ1-1, with D perhaps matching TRBD1 (6 bases). The CDR3 loop spans 14 amino acids. V gave up 5 bases and J gave up 0 bases, with 10 bases separating them. CDR1 SGHAT and CDR2 FQDESV come from the germline V gene (reference sequence). The CDR3 DNA sequence: TGTGCCAGCAGCGTTGGACAGCTGAACACTGAAGCTTTCTTT. Its translation: CASSVGQLNTEAFF. Full variable domain (missing parts from reference TRBV11-1 and TRBJ1-1): EAEVAQSPRYKITEKSQAVAFWCDPISGHATLYWYRQILGQGPELLVQFQDESVVDDSQLPKDRFSAERLKGVDSTLKIQPAELGDSAMYLCASSVGQLNTEAFFGQGTRLTVV.

This clonotype is a singleton in its sample. V and J are TRBV5-1 and TRBJ2-3, with TRBD2 matching over 9 bases. V was pared by 0 bases and J by 5 bases, with 4 bases of the junction left unmatched. The CDR3 loop spans 15 amino acids. Germline V CDR1 and CDR2: SGHRS, YFSETQ. CDR3 protein: CASSLGGGGGDTQYF. CDR3 in DNA: TGCGCCAGCAGCTTGGGCGGCGGGGGGGGAGATACGCAGTATTTT.

As for this clonotype: Compared with germline, one end of the junction differs, possibly owing to a read error. V is TRBV7-2 and J is TRBJ1-1; 7 positions match TRBD1. The germline gives CDR1 SGHTA, CDR2 FQGNSA. The CDR3 is 14 amino acids. The CDR3 protein is CASSFWSQGTYEQF. The CDR3 bases are TGTGCCAGCAGCTTCTGGTCACAGGGGACCTACGAGCAGTTT.

Points on this clonotype: The junction differs from germline at one of its ends, possibly a read error. This chain links TRBV11-3 with TRBJ2-3; either TRBD1 or TRBD2 may fit D (5 bases each). From germline, CDR1 is SGHNT and CDR2 YENEEA. This CDR3 is 15 amino acids long. CDR3 bases: TGTGCCAGCAGCGCAGGGATTGCTAGCACAAATACGCAGTATTTT. Its protein product is CASSAGIASTNTQYF.

This clonotype was recorded many times. This chain connects TRBV20-1 to TRBJ2-5; 9 positions agree with TRBD2. The germline gives CDR1 DFQATT, CDR2 SNEGSKA (reference sequence). The V gene end was trimmed by 4 bases and the J gene end by 5 bases; junction bases not matched to a gene: 5. The CDR3 is 13 residues long. The CDR3 spells CSATGTSRETQYF. The DNA for the CDR3 is TGCAGTGCTACCGGGACTAGCCGGGAGACCCAGTACTTC.

V and J are TRBV12-3 or TRBV12-4 and TRBJ1-2; 11 bases map to TRBD1. With 6 bases clipped from V and 7 bases from J, the junction kept 7 bases outside the gene matches. The length of the CDR3 is 14 residues. The CDR3 is CASRPGQGVSGYTF. The CDR3 coding sequence is TGTGCCAGCAGACCGGGACAGGGGGTTTCTGGCTACACCTTC.

This chain uses TRBV5-4 with TRBJ1-2; no clear D gene. V was trimmed by 4 bases and J by 4 bases, leaving 14 bases between them. The CDR3 totals 14 residues. The germline gives CDR1 SGHNT, CDR2 YYREEE (reference sequence). CDR3 sequence (DNA): TGTGCCAGCAGCCCACTAACCTGGGTCTATGGCTACACCTTC. As protein: CASSPLTWVYGYTF.

The J gene is TRBJ2-2, the V gene TRBV25-1; possibly TRBD1 for D (5 bases). Looked up from germline, CDR1 is MGHDK and CDR2 is SYGVNS. V shed 6 bases and J shed 1 base, with 15 bases lying between them. This CDR3 is built from 16 residues. The CDR3 DNA sequence: TGTGCCAGCAGCCAACAGGCCGGCGGGAACACCGGGGAGCTGTTTTTT. Its protein is CASSQQAGGNTGELFF.

The chain uses TRBV2 and TRBJ2-7; the match to TRBD1 covers 7 bases. J was trimmed by 4 bases and V by 6 bases; bases with no gene match: 6. This CDR3 is built from 13 residues. Germline-derived CDR1 and CDR2 are SNHLY and FYNNEI. CDR3 nucleotide sequence: TGTGCCAGCAGGGGACAGAGGGATTACGAGCAGTACTTC. Translating it yields CASRGQRDYEQYF.

This clonotype was counted a single time. The J gene is TRBJ2-7, the V gene TRBV20-1, with 7 bases identical to TRBD1. CDR1 and CDR2 from the germline V gene are DFQATT and SNEGSKA (reference sequence). This CDR3 is 11 amino acids long. Losses at the gene ends were 4 bases for V and 13 bases for J; bases not matched to a gene: 10. The CDR3 reads CSATGQLELYF. CDR3 nucleotides: TGCAGTGCTACGGGACAGTTGGAACTTTACTTC.

A remark on this clonotype: Compared with germline, one end of the junction differs, possibly owing to a read error. The chain combines TRBV5-1 with TRBJ2-5, with unresolved D. CDR3 length: 14 residues. Germline assignment: CDR1 SGHRS and CDR2 YFSETQ. DNA of the CDR3: TGCGCCAGCAGCTTTACAGCCGAACAAGAGACCCAGCAATTC. This codes for CASSFTAEQETQQF.

This chain links TRBV20-1 with TRBJ1-2; D is unclear. V gave up 6 bases and J gave up 12 bases, with 17 bases separating them. Per the germline V gene, CDR1 is DFQATT and CDR2 is SNEGSKA (reference sequence). The CDR3 runs to 11 residues. In DNA, the CDR3 is TGCAGTGCCCTACGCGTGACGCTGAACACCTTC. Residues: CSALRVTLNTF.

Only a few counts were recorded for this clonotype. A much larger clone differs by one base, so this may be a read error. V and J are TRBV10-3 and TRBJ1-4, with 7 bases identical to TRBD1. Trimming removed 6 bases from V and 3 bases from J; junction bases left unmatched: 7. Germline CDR1 and CDR2: ENHRY and SYGVKD. CDR3 size: 15 residues. This CDR3 reads CAIRTGSQANEKLFF. CDR3 in DNA: TGTGCCATCAGGACAGGGTCTCAGGCTAATGAAAAACTGTTTTTT.

This clonotype has a count of ten or more. The chain has TRBV9 and TRBJ1-3, with D perhaps TRBD1 (5 bases). The CDR3 is 17 amino acids. The V gene's germline CDR1 is SGDLS and CDR2 YYNGEE. Trimming stripped 0 bases from V and 0 bases from J, with 13 bases between. The DNA of the CDR3 is TGTGCCAGCAGCGTAGCAACGGGACGGGACTCTGGAAACACCATATATTTT. It is translated as CASSVATGRDSGNTIYF. The complete variable domain, with remaining parts taken from reference TRBV9 and TRBJ1-3, reads DSGVTQTPKHLITATGQRVTLRCSPRSGDLSVYWYQQSLDQGLQFLIQYYNGEERAKGNILERFSAQQFPDLHSELNLSSLELGDSALYFCASSVATGRDSGNTIYFGEGSWLTVV.

The chain carries TRBV14 and TRBJ1-2, with D perhaps TRBD1 (6 bases). The V gene lost 7 bases and the J gene lost 4 bases, with 16 bases spanning the gap. The CDR3 runs to 14 residues. Per the germline V gene, CDR1 is SGHDN and CDR2 is FVKESK. CDR3 sequence reads: CASIGTPTIYGYTF. The CDR3, as DNA: TGTGCCAGCATAGGGACACCTACTATCTATGGCTACACCTTC.

The chain's CDR3 is CASSLGPTELAGYTF. The CDR3 bases are TGTGCCAGCAGCTTAGGCCCCACAGAGCTAGCTGGCTACACCTTC. The rearrangement uses TRBV7-9 and TRBJ1-2; unclear D gene. The CDR3 has 15 amino acids. V was pared by 1 base and J by 7 bases, with 16 bases between. Germline values: CDR1 SEHNR, CDR2 FQNEAQ (reference sequence).

The rearrangement joins TRBV7-9 to TRBJ1-1, with a weak D call TRBD1 (6 bases). The germline V gene has CDR1 SEHNR and CDR2 FQNEAQ (reference sequence). V gave up 4 bases and J gave up 0 bases, with 15 bases separating them. There are 16 residues in the CDR3. The CDR3 coding sequence is TGTGCCAGCAGCTCACCCGAGGGACACCTGAACACTGAAGCTTTCTTT. It is translated as CASSSPEGHLNTEAFF.

The genes are TRBV7-2 and TRBJ2-2; the match to TRBD2 covers 12 bases. This CDR3 spans 16 amino acids. V shed 6 bases, J shed 1 base, and the junction held 3 bases outside the gene matches. CDR1 and CDR2 from the germline V gene are SGHTA and FQGNSA. The chain's CDR3 is CASRQTSGGNTGELFF. The DNA for the CDR3 is TGTGCCAGCAGACAGACTAGCGGGGGGAACACCGGGGAGCTGTTTTTT.

This clonotype has a single count. V gene TRBV5-4 combines with J gene TRBJ1-5; D gene ambiguous. Germline V lookup: CDR1 SGHNT, CDR2 YYREEE (reference sequence). CDR3 size: 14 residues. The V and J ends lost 4 bases and 6 bases respectively, with 14 bases between them. CDR3 sequence (DNA): TGTGCCAGCAGCCCAGACACGACGTCTCAGCCCCAGCATTTT. Its protein product is CASSPDTTSQPQHF.

Concerning this clonotype: The DNA is omitted, as the CDR3 cannot be located on it reliably, and the CDR3 follows TCRdb's listing. The rearrangement links TRBV7-9 to TRBJ1-1. The CDR3 comprises 16 residues, both ends counted. Germline assignment: CDR1 SEHNR and CDR2 FQNEAQ (reference sequence). The CDR3 sequence: CASSATMGPPLHFAFF.

This clonotype was recorded a few times. The chain links TRBV25-1 to TRBJ1-1; D not resolved. Germline loops: CDR1 MGHDK, CDR2 SYGVNS. The CDR3 totals 11 residues. V was cut by 3 bases and J by 8 bases, with 7 bases left in between. The CDR3 bases are TGTGCCAGCAGTGAGGTGGCGGAAGCTTTCTTT. Its protein is CASSEVAEAFF.